What follows describes a single TCR beta chain. Its antigen is undetermined. The junction departs from the called germline gene at one end, perhaps through a read error. This sample's RNA came from whole unsorted tissue. This entry belongs to a study of tumor and adjacent non-tumor tissue in lung cancer. General observations from the study: Normal lung showed higher cumulative top 100 clone frequency than tumor.

The CDR3 spans 16 residues. The germline V gene has CDR1 MGHRA and CDR2 YSYEKL. Three rounds of nested PCR, following a modified ARM-PCR protocol, produced the TCRbeta library. TCRdb re-called the multiplex PCR reads with MiXCR, one entry per CDR3 protein. Of tens of thousands of distinct CDR3 sequences in the sample, roughly 80% were seen once. The sample taken for sequencing was lung tumor tissue. The chain recombines TRBV4-1 with TRBJ2-5; D gene unclear. The TCR was taken from a woman between 50 and 59 years old with non-small cell lung cancer. The CDR3 DNA follows: TGCGCTAGCAGCCAAGCCAAGAGCAACGGCCAAGAGACCCAATACTTC. Its protein product is CASSQAKSNGQETQYF.